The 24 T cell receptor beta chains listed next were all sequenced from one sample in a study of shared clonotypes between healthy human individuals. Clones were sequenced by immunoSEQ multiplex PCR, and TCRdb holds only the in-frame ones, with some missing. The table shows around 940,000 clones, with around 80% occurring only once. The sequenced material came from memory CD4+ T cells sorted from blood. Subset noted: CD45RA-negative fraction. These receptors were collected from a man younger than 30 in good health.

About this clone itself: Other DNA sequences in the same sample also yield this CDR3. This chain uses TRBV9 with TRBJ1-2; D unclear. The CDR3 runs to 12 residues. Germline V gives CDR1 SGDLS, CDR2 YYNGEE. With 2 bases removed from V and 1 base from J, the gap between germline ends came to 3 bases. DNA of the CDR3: TGTGCCAGCAGCGTTGATAACTATGGCTACACCTTC. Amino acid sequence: CASSVDNYGYTF.

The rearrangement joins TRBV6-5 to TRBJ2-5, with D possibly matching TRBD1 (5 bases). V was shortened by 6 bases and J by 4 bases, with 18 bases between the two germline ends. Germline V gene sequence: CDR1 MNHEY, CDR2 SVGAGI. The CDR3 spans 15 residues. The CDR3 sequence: CASRRGPQVRETQYF. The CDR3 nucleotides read TGTGCCAGCAGACGAGGACCACAGGTCCGAGAGACCCAGTACTTC.

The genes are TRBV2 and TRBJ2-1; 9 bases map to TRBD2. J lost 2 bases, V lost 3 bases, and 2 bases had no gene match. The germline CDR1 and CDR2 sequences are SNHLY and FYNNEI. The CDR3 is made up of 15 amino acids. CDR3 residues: CASSDSGGTYNEQFF. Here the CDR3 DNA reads TGTGCCAGCAGTGACAGCGGGGGGACCTACAATGAGCAGTTCTTC.

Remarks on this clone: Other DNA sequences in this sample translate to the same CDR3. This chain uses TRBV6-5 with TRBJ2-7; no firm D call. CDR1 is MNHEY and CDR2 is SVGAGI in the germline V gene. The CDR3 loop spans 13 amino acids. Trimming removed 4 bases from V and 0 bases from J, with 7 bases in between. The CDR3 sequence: CASSSPGSYEQYF. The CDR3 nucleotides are TGTGCCAGCAGTTCCCCGGGCTCCTACGAGCAGTACTTC.

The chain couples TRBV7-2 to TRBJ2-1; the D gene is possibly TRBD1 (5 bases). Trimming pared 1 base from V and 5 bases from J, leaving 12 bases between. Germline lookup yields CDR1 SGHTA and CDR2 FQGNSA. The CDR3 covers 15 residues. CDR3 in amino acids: CASSLEGLRHNEQFF. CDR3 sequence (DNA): TGTGCCAGCAGCTTAGAGGGGCTTCGCCACAATGAGCAGTTCTTC.

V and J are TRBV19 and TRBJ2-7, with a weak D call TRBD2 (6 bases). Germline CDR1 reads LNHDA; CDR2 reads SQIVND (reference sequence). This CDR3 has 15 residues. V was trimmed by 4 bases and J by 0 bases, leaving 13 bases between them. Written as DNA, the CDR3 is TGTGCCAGTAGTAGACCGGGACTCGCCTCCTACGAGCAGTACTTC. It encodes CASSRPGLASYEQYF.

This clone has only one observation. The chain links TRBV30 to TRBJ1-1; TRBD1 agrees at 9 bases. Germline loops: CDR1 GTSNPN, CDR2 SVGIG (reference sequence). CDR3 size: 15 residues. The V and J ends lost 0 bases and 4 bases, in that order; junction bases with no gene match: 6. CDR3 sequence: CAWSVGTGRRTEAFF. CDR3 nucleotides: TGTGCCTGGAGTGTCGGGACAGGGAGGCGCACTGAAGCTTTCTTT. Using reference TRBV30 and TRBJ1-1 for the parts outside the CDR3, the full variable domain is SQTIHQWPATLVQPVGSPLSLECTVEGTSNPNLYWYRQAAGRGLQLLFYSVGIGQISSEVPQNLSASRPQDRQFILSSKKLLLSDSGFYLCAWSVGTGRRTEAFFGQGTRLTVV.

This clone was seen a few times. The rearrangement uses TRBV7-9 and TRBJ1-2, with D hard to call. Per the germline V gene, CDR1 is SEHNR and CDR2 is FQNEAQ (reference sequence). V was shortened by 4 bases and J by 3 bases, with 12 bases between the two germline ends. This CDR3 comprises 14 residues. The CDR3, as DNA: TGTGCCAGCAGCTCCATTCCAATTGACTATGGCTACACCTTC. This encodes CASSSIPIDYGYTF.

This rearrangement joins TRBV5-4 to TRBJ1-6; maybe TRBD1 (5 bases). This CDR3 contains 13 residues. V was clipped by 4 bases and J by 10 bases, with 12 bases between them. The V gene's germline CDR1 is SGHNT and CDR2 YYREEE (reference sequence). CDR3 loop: CASSLGLTSPLHF. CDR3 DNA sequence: TGTGCCAGCAGCCTGGGACTAACCTCACCCCTCCACTTT.

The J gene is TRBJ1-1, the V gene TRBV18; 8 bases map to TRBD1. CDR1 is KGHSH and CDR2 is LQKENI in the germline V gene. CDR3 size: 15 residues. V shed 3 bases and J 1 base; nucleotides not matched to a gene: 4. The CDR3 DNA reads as TGTGCCAGCTCACCGACAGGGGCCCCGAACACTGAAGCTTTCTTT. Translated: CASSPTGAPNTEAFF.

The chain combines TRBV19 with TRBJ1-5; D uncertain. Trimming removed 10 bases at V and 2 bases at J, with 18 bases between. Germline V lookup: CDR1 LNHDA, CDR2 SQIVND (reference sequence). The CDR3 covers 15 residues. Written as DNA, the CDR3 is TGTGCCACCCGAAAGGGATCCGGGGGCAATCAGCCCCAGCATTTT. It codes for CATRKGSGGNQPQHF.

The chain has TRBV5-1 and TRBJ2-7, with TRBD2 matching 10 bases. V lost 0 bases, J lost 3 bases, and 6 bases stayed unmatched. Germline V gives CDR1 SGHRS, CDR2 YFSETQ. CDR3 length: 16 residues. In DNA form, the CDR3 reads TGCGCCAGCAGCTTGGGGACTAGCGGATCGTACTACGAGCAGTACTTC. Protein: CASSLGTSGSYYEQYF.

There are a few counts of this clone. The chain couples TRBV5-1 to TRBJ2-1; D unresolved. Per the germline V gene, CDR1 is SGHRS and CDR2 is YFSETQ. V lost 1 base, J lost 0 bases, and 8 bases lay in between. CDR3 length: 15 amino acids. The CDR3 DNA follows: TGCGCCAGCAGCTTGCAGGAAAGCTCCTACAATGAGCAGTTCTTC. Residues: CASSLQESSYNEQFF.

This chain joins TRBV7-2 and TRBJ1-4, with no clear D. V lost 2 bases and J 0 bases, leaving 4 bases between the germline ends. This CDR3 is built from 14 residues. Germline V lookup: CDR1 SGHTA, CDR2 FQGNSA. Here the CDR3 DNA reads TGTGCCAGCAGCTTACCCCCAACTAATGAAAAACTGTTTTTT. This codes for CASSLPPTNEKLFF.

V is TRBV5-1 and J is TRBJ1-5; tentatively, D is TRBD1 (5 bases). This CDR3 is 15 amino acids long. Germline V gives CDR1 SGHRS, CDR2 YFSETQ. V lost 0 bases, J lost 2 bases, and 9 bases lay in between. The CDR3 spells CASSLGQGGNQPQHF. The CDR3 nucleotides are TGCGCCAGCAGCTTGGGTCAGGGCGGCAATCAGCCCCAGCATTTT.

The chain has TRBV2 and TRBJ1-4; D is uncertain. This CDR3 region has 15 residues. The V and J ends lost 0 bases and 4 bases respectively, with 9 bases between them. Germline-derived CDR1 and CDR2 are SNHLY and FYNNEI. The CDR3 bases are TGTGCCAGCAGTGAAGCGATAGCCCGTAATGAAAAACTGTTTTTT. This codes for CASSEAIARNEKLFF.

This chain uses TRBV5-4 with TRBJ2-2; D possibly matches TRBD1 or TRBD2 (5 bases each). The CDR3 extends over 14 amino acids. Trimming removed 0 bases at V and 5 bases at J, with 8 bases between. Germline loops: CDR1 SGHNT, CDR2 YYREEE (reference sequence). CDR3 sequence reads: CASSLDGATGELFF. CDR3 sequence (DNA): TGTGCCAGCAGCTTGGACGGGGCTACCGGGGAGCTGTTTTTT.

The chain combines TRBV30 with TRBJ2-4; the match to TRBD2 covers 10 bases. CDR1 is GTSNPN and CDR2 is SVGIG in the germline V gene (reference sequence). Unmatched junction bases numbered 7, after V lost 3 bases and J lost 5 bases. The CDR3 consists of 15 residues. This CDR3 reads CAWSAGSGRENIQYF. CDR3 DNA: TGTGCCTGGAGCGCCGGGAGCGGGAGGGAAAACATTCAGTACTTC.

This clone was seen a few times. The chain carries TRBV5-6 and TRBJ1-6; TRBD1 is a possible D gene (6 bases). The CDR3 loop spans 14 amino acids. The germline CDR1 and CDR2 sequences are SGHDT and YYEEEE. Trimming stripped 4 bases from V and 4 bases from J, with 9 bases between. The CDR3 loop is CASSSTGYNSPLHF. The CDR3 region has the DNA TGTGCCAGCAGCAGTACAGGGTATAATTCACCCCTCCACTTT.

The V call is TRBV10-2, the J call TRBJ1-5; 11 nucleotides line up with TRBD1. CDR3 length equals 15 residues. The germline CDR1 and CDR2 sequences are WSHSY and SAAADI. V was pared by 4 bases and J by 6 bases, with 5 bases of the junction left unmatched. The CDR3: CASSGVDRGRQPQHF. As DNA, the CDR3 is TGCGCCAGCAGTGGAGTGGACAGGGGGCGTCAGCCCCAGCATTTT.

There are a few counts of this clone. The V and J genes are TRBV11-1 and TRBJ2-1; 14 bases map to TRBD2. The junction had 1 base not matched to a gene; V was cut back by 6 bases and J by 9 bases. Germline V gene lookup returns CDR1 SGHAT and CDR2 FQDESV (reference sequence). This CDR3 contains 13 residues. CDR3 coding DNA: TGTGCCAGCAGGACTAGCGGGGGGGTTGAGCAGTTCTTC. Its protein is CASRTSGGVEQFF.

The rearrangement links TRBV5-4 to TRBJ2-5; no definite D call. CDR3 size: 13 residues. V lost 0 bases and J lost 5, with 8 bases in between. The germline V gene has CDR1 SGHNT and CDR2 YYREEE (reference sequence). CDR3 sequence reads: CASSLAPLETQYF. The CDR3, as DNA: TGTGCCAGCAGCTTGGCCCCGTTGGAGACCCAGTACTTC.

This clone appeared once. The CDR3 nucleotides are TGTGCCAGCAGTGAAGCTTTCTCTACAGGGGGCCGGGAAAAACTGTTTTTT. Protein: CASSEAFSTGGREKLFF. The rearrangement joins TRBV6-1 to TRBJ1-4; 9 bases agree with TRBD1. The V and J ends lost 0 bases and 8 bases, in that order; junction bases with no gene match: 10. This CDR3 is built from 17 residues. Germline lookup yields CDR1 MNHNS and CDR2 SASEGT.

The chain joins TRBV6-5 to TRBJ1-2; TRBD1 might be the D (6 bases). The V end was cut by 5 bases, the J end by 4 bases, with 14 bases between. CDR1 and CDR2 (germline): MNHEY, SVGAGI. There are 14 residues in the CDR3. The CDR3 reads CASSPFAGAYGYTF. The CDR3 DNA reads TGTGCCAGCAGTCCTTTCGCAGGGGCCTATGGCTACACCTTC.